This record looks at one TCR beta chain sequence and its context. Its antigen is not known. TCRbeta library preparation incorporated unique molecular identifiers. TCRdb independently ran MiXCR on the PCR reads; one entry per CDR3 protein. The profile shows roughly 180,000 distinct CDR3 sequences, 11% of them singletons. This record belongs to a study of T-cell reconstitution after alpha-beta-depleted transplantation in children. Study findings and constraints: Several hundred expanded graft clones reportedly were the source of alpha-beta T cells about two months after transplant. One year post-transplant, T-cell counts and diversity were largely derived from T cells produced anew.

The CDR3 totals 13 residues. The germline V gene has CDR1 ENHRY and CDR2 SYGVKD. Unmatched junction bases numbered 6, after V lost 10 bases and J lost 4 bases. The source material was PBMCs, sampled before TCRalphabeta/CD19-depleted stem cell transplant. This TCR was recovered from a boy aged 2 to 9 with acute myeloid leukemia, due to receive a stem cell transplant. The genes are TRBV10-3 and TRBJ2-3; 9 bases are shared with TRBD1. CDR3: CARGQGPADTQYF. In nucleotides, the CDR3 is TGTGCCAGGGGACAGGGCCCCGCAGATACGCAGTATTTT.